The T cell receptor (beta chain) described here comes from a study of CD8+ T cells in alopecia areata. About the study: Patients received oral tofacitinib, 5 to 10 mg twice daily, for moderate-to-severe alopecia areata.

Once RNA had been extracted, it was reverse transcribed into cDNA to act as the sequencing template. Profiled with immunoSEQ multiplex PCR; TCRdb holds only in-frame clones, not every one. The table has 150,000 to 250,000 clones, roughly 64% seen once. Sample treatment: oral pan-JAK inhibitor, 5-10 mg twice daily. This clone was counted a few times. The CDR3 has 15 residues. V was pared by 1 base and J by 4 bases, with 11 bases between. The germline CDR1 and CDR2 sequences are SGHTA and FQGNSA. This sequence originates from a human donor with alopecia areata. This sample comprised CD4+ T cells sorted from blood, obtained at week 24, from a patient treated with tofacitinib. The chain joins TRBV7-2 to TRBJ2-1; possibly TRBD1 for D (5 bases). DNA of the CDR3: TGTGCCAGCAGCTTAGAAGGGGCCCTATACAATGAGCAGTTCTTC. Protein sequence: CASSLEGALYNEQFF. Complete variable domain (other parts from reference TRBV7-2 and TRBJ2-1): GAGVSQSPSNKVTEKGKDVELRCDPISGHTALYWYRQSLGQGLEFLIYFQGNSAPDKSGLPSDRFSAERTGGSVSTLTIQRTQQEDSAVYLCASSLEGALYNEQFFGPGTRLTVL.